A single sample gave rise to the 25 T cell receptor beta chains below, sequenced in a study of CD8+ T cells in alopecia areata. Sequencing used cDNA as its template, made by extracting RNA and reverse transcribing it. Using immunoSEQ multiplex PCR, the repertoire was profiled, and TCRdb retains in-frame clones only, with some absent. The table records around 250,000 clones, roughly two thirds of them present only once. The material was CD4+ T cells sorted from blood, obtained at week 0. The receptors stem from a human donor with alopecia areata.

The V and J genes are TRBV4-1 and TRBJ1-4; D gene uncertain. Germline CDR1 is MGHRA and CDR2 is YSYEKL. This CDR3 spans 15 amino acids. The germline V and J ends were trimmed by 1 base and 8 bases, with 14 bases remaining between them. The CDR3 nucleotides are TGCGCCAGCAGCCAAGGGGGAGTGTCGTGGGAAAAACTGTTTTTT. As protein: CASSQGGVSWEKLFF.

The rearrangement links TRBV5-1 to TRBJ2-2, with D perhaps given as TRBD1 or TRBD2 (5 bases each). This CDR3 has 15 amino acids. Deletions cut 2 bases from V and 1 base from J, with 9 bases between. Germline V gene lookup returns CDR1 SGHRS and CDR2 YFSETQ. This CDR3 is CASSFRDRNTGELFF. CDR3 sequence (DNA): TGCGCCAGCAGCTTTAGGGACCGGAACACCGGGGAGCTGTTTTTT.

The genes are TRBV30 and TRBJ2-7; D uncertain. Germline V gives CDR1 GTSNPN, CDR2 SVGIG (reference sequence). This CDR3 spans 13 amino acids. Trimming took 0 bases from V and 3 from J, leaving 9 bases between them. CDR3 DNA: TGTGCCTGGAGTGTTGAGGACCGCTACGAGCAGTACTTC. Translated, it gives CAWSVEDRYEQYF. The full variable domain, with the rest looked up from reference TRBV30 and TRBJ2-7, is SQTIHQWPATLVQPVGSPLSLECTVEGTSNPNLYWYRQAAGRGLQLLFYSVGIGQISSEVPQNLSASRPQDRQFILSSKKLLLSDSGFYLCAWSVEDRYEQYFGPGTRLTVT.

The CDR3 nucleotides are TGTGCCAGCAGCTTCGGCGGGGGGCGGACAGATACGCAGTATTTT. It yields the protein CASSFGGGRTDTQYF. The chain employs TRBV7-2 and TRBJ2-3; TRBD2 aligns across 8 bases. The CDR3 has 15 amino acids. J was trimmed by 3 bases and V by 3 bases; bases with no gene match: 5. Germline V gene lookup returns CDR1 SGHTA and CDR2 FQGNSA.

This clone was counted only a few times. J is TRBJ2-1 and V is TRBV9; D unresolved. The germline V gene has CDR1 SGDLS and CDR2 YYNGEE. This CDR3 region has 17 residues. The ends were cut back, 3 bases at V and 4 bases at J, with 20 bases in the middle. For the CDR3, the DNA is TGTGCCAGCAGCGCTCACGGCGTCGTTAACGGTTACAATGAGCAGTTCTTC. This codes for CASSAHGVVNGYNEQFF.

This clone was counted between two and nine times. V usage is TRBV30 and J usage is TRBJ1-1, with no clear D. The CDR3 consists of 12 residues. Trimming took off 0 bases at V and 10 bases at J, with 12 bases between the two ends. The germline gives CDR1 GTSNPN, CDR2 SVGIG (reference sequence). DNA for the CDR3: TGTGCCTGGAGTGTAAGTCGGCAGACAGCTTTCTTT. Protein product: CAWSVSRQTAFF.

The chain recombines TRBV29-1 with TRBJ2-5; 8 bases are a match to TRBD1. Germline V gene sequence: CDR1 SQVTM, CDR2 ANQGSEA. The V gene end was trimmed by 7 bases and the J gene end by 0 bases; junction bases not matched to a gene: 7. The CDR3 loop spans 14 amino acids. Written as DNA, the CDR3 is TGCAGCGGTAACCGGGACAGGTACCAAGAGACCCAGTACTTC. It translates to CSGNRDRYQETQYF.

The V gene is TRBV30, the J gene TRBJ1-4; no firm D call. The CDR3 has 16 amino acids. Germline values: CDR1 GTSNPN, CDR2 SVGIG (reference sequence). V was shortened by 3 bases and J by 5 bases, with 19 bases between the two germline ends. Here the CDR3 reads CAWRDRGRTVNEKLFF. CDR3 sequence (DNA): TGTGCCTGGAGGGACCGTGGACGGACCGTAAATGAAAAACTGTTTTTT.

This clone has just a few counts. The J gene is TRBJ1-6, the V gene TRBV5-1; no definite D call. The CDR3 covers 13 residues. The germline gives CDR1 SGHRS, CDR2 YFSETQ. Trimming removed 5 bases from V and 7 bases from J, with 10 bases in between. The CDR3 loop is CASSRQENSPLHF. CDR3 bases: TGCGCCAGCAGTAGGCAGGAGAATTCACCCCTCCACTTT.

Worth noting for this clone: Other DNA sequences of this sample code for an identical CDR3. The V and J genes are TRBV30 and TRBJ1-5; D is undetermined. Germline loops: CDR1 GTSNPN, CDR2 SVGIG (reference sequence). V was trimmed by 3 bases and J by 1 base, leaving 7 bases between them. The CDR3 has 13 amino acids. The CDR3 spells CAWSDISNQPQHF. In nucleotides, the CDR3 is TGTGCCTGGAGCGACATAAGCAATCAGCCCCAGCATTTT.

The chain joins TRBV9 to TRBJ2-7, with a possible D match to TRBD2 (5 bases). Per germline, CDR1 SGDLS and CDR2 YYNGEE. V lost 0 bases and J 4 bases, leaving 11 bases between the germline ends. CDR3 length: 14 residues. DNA for the CDR3: TGTGCCAGCAGCGTAGGCGGAGGAAAATACGAGCAGTACTTC. Its translation: CASSVGGGKYEQYF.

The chain is built from TRBV7-9 and TRBJ1-2, with 8 bases lining up with TRBD1. Per the germline V gene, CDR1 is SEHNR and CDR2 is FQNEAQ (reference sequence). This CDR3 has 13 amino acids. With V trimmed by 9 bases and J by 7 bases, 10 bases remained unmatched. CDR3 in DNA: TGTGCCAGTGAGGGACAGGCGGTGGGTGGCTACACCTTC. This encodes CASEGQAVGGYTF.

This clone was counted between two and nine times. V and J are TRBV2 and TRBJ2-5, with no clear D. With 4 bases removed from V and 4 bases from J, the gap between germline ends came to 13 bases. CDR1 and CDR2 (germline): SNHLY, FYNNEI. The CDR3 covers 14 residues. The CDR3 DNA sequence: TGTGCCAGCAGTGTTTATGCAGGCCTAGAGACCCAGTACTTC. This translates into CASSVYAGLETQYF.

The chain joins TRBV30 to TRBJ1-3, with a tentative D call TRBD1 (6 bases). The CDR3 contains 15 residues. Germline V gives CDR1 GTSNPN, CDR2 SVGIG (reference sequence). V shed 0 bases and J shed 0 bases, with 9 bases lying between them. The CDR3 reads CAWSVIGGSGNTIYF. In nucleotides, the CDR3 is TGTGCCTGGAGTGTAATAGGGGGCTCTGGAAACACCATATATTTT.

With regard to this clone: Other DNA sequences in this specimen translate into the identical CDR3. This chain connects TRBV29-1 to TRBJ2-5; 10 bases are shared with TRBD1. This CDR3 spans 12 amino acids. The germline V gene encodes CDR1 SQVTM and CDR2 ANQGSEA. V lost 6 bases to trimming and J lost 3 bases; unmatched junction nucleotides: 1. This CDR3 is CSVGTGEETQYF. For the CDR3, the DNA is TGCAGCGTCGGGACAGGGGAAGAGACCCAGTACTTC. Full variable domain (missing parts from reference TRBV29-1 and TRBJ2-5): SAVISQKPSRDICQRGTSLTIQCQVDSQVTMMFWYRQQPGQSLTLIATANQGSEATYESGFVIDKFPISRPNLTFSTLTVSNMSPEDSSIYLCSVGTGEETQYFGPGTRLLVL.

The chain combines TRBV29-1 with TRBJ2-6; unclear D gene. The CDR3 has 14 amino acids. Trimming stripped 3 bases from V and 0 bases from J, with 6 bases between. CDR1 and CDR2 (germline): SQVTM, ANQGSEA. In nucleotides, the CDR3 is TGCAGCGTTGACAGCAGCTCTGGGGCCAACGTCCTGACTTTC. Protein sequence: CSVDSSSGANVLTF.

The chain combines TRBV30 with TRBJ2-1; tentative D call: TRBD2 (5 bases). The CDR3 totals 13 residues. V was cut by 0 bases and J by 9 bases, with 12 bases left in between. The germline V gene encodes CDR1 GTSNPN and CDR2 SVGIG (reference sequence). The CDR3 DNA reads as TGTGCCTGGAGTGTATCCAGCAGCGGTGAGCAGTTCTTC. Its translation is CAWSVSSSGEQFF.

This clone was detected only once. This CDR3 reads CASSVGAVRTPLHF. The DNA for the CDR3 is TGTGCCAGCTCGGTAGGGGCGGTGCGCACACCCCTCCACTTT. The chain uses TRBV18 and TRBJ1-6; perhaps TRBD1 as D (5 bases). The V gene's germline CDR1 is KGHSH and CDR2 LQKENI. Trimming removed 6 bases at V and 11 bases at J, with 17 bases between. The CDR3 extends over 14 amino acids.

CDR3 loop: CASSQDMGLAGIEQFF. DNA of the CDR3: TGCGCCAGCAGCCAAGATATGGGACTAGCGGGAATCGAGCAGTTCTTC. The chain combines TRBV4-1 with TRBJ2-1, with 13 bases fitting TRBD2. This CDR3 comprises 16 residues. Germline CDR1 is MGHRA and CDR2 is YSYEKL. V trimming: 0 bases; J trimming: 10 bases; junction bases outside the gene matches: 6.

Written as DNA, the CDR3 is TGTGCCATCAGAGGGACCAGCTCCTACGAGCAGTACTTC. Translated: CAIRGTSSYEQYF. The V gene is TRBV10-3, the J gene TRBJ2-7, with D perhaps being TRBD1 or TRBD2 (5 bases each). The CDR3 covers 13 residues. The germline V gene has CDR1 ENHRY and CDR2 SYGVKD. V was clipped by 6 bases and J by 0 bases, with 9 bases between them.

This clone has just one count. V and J are TRBV30 and TRBJ1-2; tentatively, D is TRBD1 (6 bases). V was trimmed by 0 bases and J by 3 bases, leaving 14 bases between them. The CDR3 is 15 amino acids. Germline V gene lookup returns CDR1 GTSNPN and CDR2 SVGIG (reference sequence). CDR3 DNA: TGTGCCTGGAGTGTATCCCAGGGGCAGCACTATGGCTACACCTTC. Translated: CAWSVSQGQHYGYTF.

This clone was seen just once. The J gene is TRBJ2-7, the V gene TRBV30, with D maybe TRBD1 (5 bases). Germline CDR1 reads GTSNPN; CDR2 reads SVGIG (reference sequence). This CDR3 spans 12 amino acids. The V gene lost 5 bases and the J gene lost 1 base, with 9 bases spanning the gap. The CDR3 DNA reads as TGTGCCTGGTCACAGGCTTCCTACGAGCAGTACTTC. This sequence encodes CAWSQASYEQYF.

This clone was seen just once. The chain recombines TRBV29-1 with TRBJ2-7, with D possibly TRBD2 on 6 matching bases. Trimming stripped 1 base from V and 2 bases from J, with 15 bases between. Germline assignment: CDR1 SQVTM and CDR2 ANQGSEA. CDR3 length equals 15 residues. CDR3 DNA sequence: TGCAGCGTTGAAGGACCGCTGGGGGGAACCTACGAGCAGTACTTC. Translating it yields CSVEGPLGGTYEQYF.

This chain joins TRBV15 and TRBJ1-2; the match to TRBD1 covers 8 bases. This CDR3 spans 14 amino acids. The trim removed 0 bases at V and 7 bases at J, leaving 4 bases unmatched. Germline V gives CDR1 LNHNV, CDR2 YYDKDF (reference sequence). CDR3 loop: CATSRDRTGLGYTF. The CDR3 nucleotides are TGTGCCACCAGCAGAGACCGGACAGGGCTTGGCTACACCTTC.

The rearrangement uses TRBV5-6 and TRBJ2-2; 8 bases are a match to TRBD2. Looked up from germline, CDR1 is SGHDT and CDR2 is YYEEEE. The trim removed 0 bases at V and 4 bases at J, leaving 2 bases unmatched. The CDR3 is made up of 15 amino acids. DNA of the CDR3: TGTGCCAGCAGCTTGGCAAGCGGGAGCACCGGGGAGCTGTTTTTT. This translates into CASSLASGSTGELFF.